The 31 T cell receptor beta chains in this list originate from one sample, sequenced in a study of T cell responses to AZD1222 COVID-19 vaccine. The table came from immunoSEQ multiplex PCR; TCRdb's copy has only in-frame clones and leaves some out. The sample includes 150,000 to 250,000 clones, 85% to 95% of them seen just once. Sequenced here: peripheral blood, sampled 28 days after the second AZD1222 dose. The origin of the receptors is an adult who received the AZD1222 COVID-19 vaccine.

This chain uses TRBV7-9 with TRBJ1-3; D gene unclear. The V and J ends lost 1 base and 0 bases respectively, with 4 bases between them. The CDR3 consists of 14 residues. Looked up from germline, CDR1 is SEHNR and CDR2 is FQNEAQ (reference sequence). The CDR3 reads CASSLGTSGNTIYF. The DNA for the CDR3 is TGTGCCAGCAGCTTAGGCACCTCTGGAAACACCATATATTTT.

This rearrangement joins TRBV7-3 to TRBJ2-1; TRBD2 matches 9 bases. The germline V gene has CDR1 SGHTA and CDR2 FQGTGA. The ends lost 6 bases at V and 8 bases at J; junction bases unmatched: 14. The CDR3 covers 16 residues. The chain's CDR3 is CASSSLGAGGPDEQFF. Written as DNA, the CDR3 is TGTGCCAGCAGTTCCCTCGGTGCGGGGGGGCCCGATGAGCAGTTCTTC.

J is TRBJ2-1 and V is TRBV5-1; D is unresolved. V dropped 1 base and J dropped 5 bases, with 10 bases sitting between them. CDR1 SGHRS and CDR2 YFSETQ come from the germline V gene. This CDR3 is built from 14 residues. CDR3 sequence: CASSLQSANNEQFF. The CDR3 DNA sequence: TGCGCCAGCAGCTTGCAGTCAGCCAACAATGAGCAGTTCTTC.

This sequence joins TRBV18 and TRBJ1-1; D gene ambiguous. Deletions cut 1 base from V and 2 bases from J, with 8 bases between. The CDR3 extends over 14 amino acids. Germline V gene sequence: CDR1 KGHSH, CDR2 LQKENI. The CDR3 bases are TGTGCCAGCTCACCACAGTCAACCAACACTGAAGCTTTCTTT. It specifies CASSPQSTNTEAFF.

The chain employs TRBV20-1 and TRBJ1-6; D uncertain. CDR3 length: 11 residues. Trimming cost V 3 bases and J 8 bases, with 5 bases left between them. Germline assignment: CDR1 DFQATT and CDR2 SNEGSKA (reference sequence). CDR3 DNA: TGCAGTGCTAGTCCCTATTCACCCCTCCACTTT. This sequence encodes CSASPYSPLHF.

The J gene is TRBJ1-1, the V gene TRBV5-5; D is unresolved. Germline lookup yields CDR1 SGHKS and CDR2 YYEKEE (reference sequence). V dropped 0 bases and J dropped 0 bases, with 6 bases sitting between them. The CDR3 consists of 14 residues. The CDR3 region is CASSLVSLNTEAFF. CDR3 nucleotide sequence: TGTGCCAGCAGCTTGGTTAGTTTGAACACTGAAGCTTTCTTT.

This clone was detected only once. The chain carries TRBV11-2 and TRBJ1-6; D call uncertain. This CDR3 comprises 15 residues. The ends were cut back, 5 bases at V and 3 bases at J, with 11 bases in the middle. Germline V gene data show CDR1 as SGHAT and CDR2 as FQNNGV. CDR3 nucleotide sequence: TGTGCCAGCAGCCTCGGGCTTAACTATAATTCACCCCTCCACTTT. It translates to CASSLGLNYNSPLHF.

The chain carries TRBV13 and TRBJ1-4; 8 bases map to TRBD1. Losses at the gene ends were 3 bases for V and 6 bases for J; bases not matched to a gene: 6. CDR1 and CDR2 (germline): PRHDT, FYEKMQ (reference sequence). This CDR3 is built from 15 residues. This CDR3 is CASSFGQGSDEKLFF. DNA of the CDR3: TGTGCCAGCAGCTTCGGACAGGGATCAGATGAAAAACTGTTTTTT.

The V and J genes are TRBV11-3 and TRBJ1-1; D may be TRBD1 (6 bases). V lost 4 bases and J 5 bases, leaving 14 bases between the germline ends. CDR1 SGHNT and CDR2 YENEEA come from the germline V gene. The CDR3 is 14 amino acids. The CDR3 region has the DNA TGTGCCAGCAGCTCCCAGGGGCGTGGGACTGAAGCTTTCTTT. It translates to CASSSQGRGTEAFF.

CDR3 amino acids: CASSRTPEAFF. The DNA for the CDR3 is TGTGCCAGCAGCCGGACCCCAGAAGCTTTCTTT. The rearrangement uses TRBV7-9 and TRBJ1-1, with D hard to call. V gave up 5 bases and J gave up 8 bases, with 9 bases separating them. Germline values: CDR1 SEHNR, CDR2 FQNEAQ (reference sequence). The CDR3 extends over 11 amino acids. The whole variable domain, filled in from reference TRBV7-9 and TRBJ1-1, reads DTGVSQNPRHKITKRGQNVTFRCDPISEHNRLYWYRQTLGQGPEFLTYFQNEAQLEKSRLLSDRFSAERPKGSFSTLEIQRTEQGDSAMYLCASSRTPEAFFGQGTRLTVV.

This clone was recorded only once. This sequence joins TRBV3-1 (or the pseudogene TRBV3-2) and TRBJ2-3, with 9 bases matching TRBD2. In germline, CDR1 is LGHDT, CDR2 YNNKEL (reference sequence). Trimming removed 3 bases from V and 5 bases from J; junction bases left unmatched: 3. CDR3 length: 14 residues. This CDR3 reads CASSQGLAGDTQYF. CDR3 nucleotides: TGTGCCAGCAGCCAGGGACTAGCTGGAGATACGCAGTATTTT.

This clone was found once. The V call is TRBV9, the J call TRBJ2-1; 11 nucleotides agree with TRBD2. Germline CDR1 is SGDLS and CDR2 is YYNGEE. The ends lost 7 bases at V and 6 bases at J; junction bases unmatched: 9. The CDR3 covers 15 residues. The chain's CDR3 is CASQRLAGSSNEQFF. The CDR3 coding sequence is TGTGCCAGCCAAAGACTAGCGGGATCTTCCAATGAGCAGTTCTTC.

The J gene is TRBJ2-5, the V gene TRBV20-1, with D possibly being TRBD2 (7 bases). From germline, CDR1 is DFQATT and CDR2 SNEGSKA (reference sequence). The CDR3 length is 11 residues. DNA of the CDR3: TGCAGCCGGGGGGCACAAGAGACCCAGTACTTC. Its translation is CSRGAQETQYF.

This sequence joins TRBV18 and TRBJ2-1; no definite D call. The CDR3 runs 13 residues. V lost 0 bases, J lost 4 bases, and 4 bases lay in between. The germline gives CDR1 KGHSH, CDR2 LQKENI. In DNA, the CDR3 is TGTGCCAGCTCACCACCAGTTTACAATGAGCAGTTCTTC. The encoded protein is CASSPPVYNEQFF.

This sequence joins TRBV30 and TRBJ1-1; 7 bases fit TRBD1. The CDR3 has 13 amino acids. V was pared by 2 bases and J by 2 bases, with 2 bases of the junction left unmatched. Germline CDR1 GTSNPN, CDR2 SVGIG (reference sequence). The CDR3 loop is CAWSRGGNTEAFF. The CDR3 DNA follows: TGTGCCTGGAGTAGAGGGGGCAACACTGAAGCTTTCTTT. Filled out from reference TRBV30 and TRBJ1-1, the complete variable domain reads SQTIHQWPATLVQPVGSPLSLECTVEGTSNPNLYWYRQAAGRGLQLLFYSVGIGQISSEVPQNLSASRPQDRQFILSSKKLLLSDSGFYLCAWSRGGNTEAFFGQGTRLTVV.

The chain couples TRBV9 to TRBJ2-1; TRBD2 matches at 7 bases. V lost 3 bases, J lost 7 bases, and 7 bases stayed unmatched. CDR3 length: 14 amino acids. Germline lookup yields CDR1 SGDLS and CDR2 YYNGEE. The CDR3 protein is CASSAPGGPNEQFF. CDR3 DNA: TGTGCCAGCAGCGCCCCGGGGGGACCTAATGAGCAGTTCTTC.

V and J are TRBV11-3 and TRBJ2-2; D is ambiguous. CDR3 length: 12 residues. The V end lost 4 bases, the J end lost 8 bases, and 8 bases lay between the germline ends. Per germline, CDR1 SGHNT and CDR2 YENEEA. The CDR3 DNA reads TGTGCCAGCAGCTGGATCGCTGGGGAGCTGTTTTTT. Its protein product is CASSWIAGELFF.

This clone appeared a few times. This chain uses TRBV7-8 with TRBJ2-1; D is undetermined. CDR3 size: 14 residues. V was cut by 0 bases and J by 8 bases, with 11 bases left in between. The V gene's germline CDR1 is SGHVS and CDR2 FQNEAQ. CDR3 sequence (DNA): TGTGCCAGCAGCTTAGCAGTGGCGAGCGATGAGCAGTTCTTC. Translation: CASSLAVASDEQFF.

This clone came up once. The rearrangement uses TRBV28 and TRBJ1-2, with a weak D call TRBD1 (6 bases). This CDR3 contains 13 residues. Trimming removed 3 bases from V and 8 bases from J, with 13 bases in between. Germline V lookup: CDR1 MDHEN, CDR2 SYDVKM. The CDR3: CASSFGGGAGYTF. CDR3 DNA sequence: TGTGCCAGCAGTTTTGGAGGGGGGGCCGGCTACACCTTC.

The chain has TRBV28 and TRBJ1-5, with 10 positions matching TRBD1. CDR1 and CDR2 (germline): MDHEN, SYDVKM. The CDR3 is made up of 16 amino acids. V dropped 6 bases and J dropped 6; count of bases not matched to a gene: 11. The CDR3 sequence: CASRTPGQGYGQPQHF. The DNA of the CDR3 is TGTGCCAGCAGGACCCCGGGACAGGGGTATGGTCAGCCCCAGCATTTT. The variable domain in full, with the rest retrieved from reference TRBV28 and TRBJ1-5, is DVKVTQSSRYLVKRTGEKVFLECVQDMDHENMFWYRQDPGLGLRLIYFSYDVKMKEKGDIPEGYSVSREKKERFSLILESASTNQTSMYLCASRTPGQGYGQPQHFGDGTRLSIL.

V is TRBV25-1 and J is TRBJ1-4; 8 positions agree with TRBD1. V lost 10 bases, J lost 5 bases, and 3 bases stayed unmatched. The CDR3 sequence is 12 residues long. CDR1 is MGHDK, CDR2 SYGVNS, per germline. In DNA form, the CDR3 reads TGTGCCACCCGACAGGGGAATGAAAAACTGTTTTTT. Translation gives CATRQGNEKLFF.

The chain uses TRBV2 and TRBJ1-2, with a tentative D call TRBD1 (5 bases). The CDR3 has 14 amino acids. Germline assignment: CDR1 SNHLY and CDR2 FYNNEI. Trimming cost V 6 bases and J 2 bases, with 13 bases left between them. The CDR3 is CASSLTDKNYGYTF. Here the CDR3 DNA reads TGTGCCAGCAGCCTGACAGACAAAAACTATGGCTACACCTTC.

The rearrangement joins TRBV19 to TRBJ1-1, with TRBD1 identical over 7 bases. The CDR3 runs to 16 residues. V was pared by 2 bases and J by 0 bases, with 6 bases of the junction left unmatched. Germline lookup yields CDR1 LNHDA and CDR2 SQIVND (reference sequence). The CDR3, as DNA: TGTGCCAGTAGTATAATCGGGGGACAGATGAACACTGAAGCTTTCTTT. Translating it yields CASSIIGGQMNTEAFF. Filled out from reference TRBV19 and TRBJ1-1, the complete variable domain reads DGGITQSPKYLFRKEGQNVTLSCEQNLNHDAMYWYRQDPGQGLRLIYYSQIVNDFQKGDIAEGYSVSREKKESFPLTVTSAQKNPTAFYLCASSIIGGQMNTEAFFGQGTRLTVV.

The CDR3 DNA is TGCGCCAGCAGCGTAATGGGACAGGGAAGATCTGAAGCTTTCTTT. This sequence encodes CASSVMGQGRSEAFF. This chain links TRBV5-1 with TRBJ1-1, with TRBD1 identical over 9 bases. The germline gives CDR1 SGHRS, CDR2 YFSETQ. This CDR3 is 15 amino acids long. The J segment lost 6 bases and the V segment lost 4 bases, leaving 10 bases of the junction unmatched.

The V call is TRBV11-2, the J call TRBJ2-7; possibly TRBD1 for D (5 bases). This CDR3 is built from 13 residues. Germline assignment: CDR1 SGHAT and CDR2 FQNNGV. Trimming left V 3 bases short and J 3 bases short, with 9 bases between. Written as DNA, the CDR3 is TGTGCCAGCAGCTTTTTTACAGGCTACGAGCAGTACTTC. It is translated as CASSFFTGYEQYF.

This chain connects TRBV19 to TRBJ2-4; 9 positions match TRBD1. V shed 5 bases, J shed 0 bases, and the junction held 23 bases outside the gene matches. CDR1 is LNHDA, CDR2 SQIVND, per germline (reference sequence). The CDR3 has 22 residues. CDR3 protein: CASSPTGTGRLQGDLAKNIQYF. The CDR3 DNA reads TGTGCCAGTAGTCCAACCGGGACAGGGAGGCTGCAGGGAGACTTAGCCAAAAACATTCAGTACTTC. Supplemented by reference TRBV19 and TRBJ2-4, the full variable domain reads DGGITQSPKYLFRKEGQNVTLSCEQNLNHDAMYWYRQDPGQGLRLIYYSQIVNDFQKGDIAEGYSVSREKKESFPLTVTSAQKNPTAFYLCASSPTGTGRLQGDLAKNIQYFGAGTRLSVL.

The chain employs TRBV3-1 (or the pseudogene TRBV3-2) and TRBJ1-2, with D unresolved. CDR1 is LGHDT and CDR2 is YNNKEL in the germline V gene (reference sequence). The V and J ends lost 8 bases and 7 bases respectively, with 14 bases between them. The CDR3 runs to 12 residues. CDR3 nucleotides: TGTGCCAGCGCGGACCCGAACAGTGGCTACACCTTC. It is translated as CASADPNSGYTF.

The chain is built from TRBV5-1 and TRBJ2-1; 10 bases align to TRBD1. V shed 2 bases and J 9 bases; nucleotides not matched to a gene: 8. Germline V CDR1 and CDR2: SGHRS, YFSETQ. This CDR3 has 15 amino acids. The CDR3 DNA follows: TGCGCCAGCAGCTTCCGGGACAGGGGTCGGACTGAGCAGTTCTTC. Translating gives CASSFRDRGRTEQFF.

The V call is TRBV11-2, the J call TRBJ1-6; D is unresolved. Germline CDR1 and CDR2: SGHAT and FQNNGV. Trimming removed 2 bases from V and 4 bases from J, with 6 bases in between. The CDR3 is 14 amino acids. For the CDR3, the DNA is TGTGCCAGCAGCTTAACAGATTATAATTCACCCCTCCACTTT. Its translation: CASSLTDYNSPLHF.

This clone came up once. This chain joins TRBV19 and TRBJ2-1; the D gene could be TRBD1 or TRBD2 (5 bases each). Trimming removed 7 bases from V and 7 bases from J, with 14 bases in between. There are 13 residues in the CDR3. The germline V gene has CDR1 LNHDA and CDR2 SQIVND (reference sequence). The CDR3 reads CASNLRGSNEQFF. In nucleotides, the CDR3 is TGTGCCAGTAATTTGAGGGGATCGAATGAGCAGTTCTTC.

This chain links TRBV19 with TRBJ1-2, with TRBD1 as a possible D gene (6 bases). The CDR3 length is 14 residues. The V end lost 1 base, the J end lost 6 bases, and 12 bases lay between the germline ends. The germline gives CDR1 LNHDA, CDR2 SQIVND (reference sequence). The CDR3 DNA sequence: TGTGCCAGTAGTATAGGAGGGGGATTGGATGGCTACACCTTC. Its protein is CASSIGGGLDGYTF.